A selection of T cell receptor beta chains follows, all from one sample in a study of metastatic and nonmetastatic thyroid tumors. From the PCR reads, TCRdb re-called clones with MiXCR. The sample gives around 20,000 clones, 31% of which show up once; roughly an eighth is in the top ten. Sequencing was carried out using blood. Receptors were obtained from a female donor with papillary thyroid cancer or a benign thyroid nodule (not recorded which). Some clones in this sample may be carry-over from other donors' samples. CDR3s include the opening cysteine and the closing phenylalanine or tryptophan. A D gene is named only where the DNA matches it firmly. A row's size may be missing; if present it is once, few, many or a size class.

clone_size,d_call,v_call,j_call,cdr3_aa,cdr3_nt
-,TRBD1,TRBV9,TRBJ1-4,CASSCGQGGNGSNEKLFF,TGTGCCAGCAGCTGCGGACAGGGCGGCAATGGTAGTAATGAAAAACTGTTTTTT
many,-,TRBV6-2/TRBV6-3,TRBJ2-2,CASSLKDTGELFF,TGTGCCAGCAGTTTGAAGGACACCGGGGAGCTGTTTTTT
-,-,TRBV5-5,TRBJ1-6,CASSFAHSPLHF,TGTGCCAGCAGCTTTGCCCATTCACCCCTCCACTTT
-,TRBD1,TRBV10-3,TRBJ2-1,CAISRNGQGYYNEQFF,TGTGCCATCAGTCGAAACGGACAGGGTTACTACAATGAGCAGTTCTTC
many,TRBD2,TRBV20-1,TRBJ2-7,CSATFGGNSYEQYF,TGCAGTGCTACGTTCGGGGGGAACTCCTACGAGCAGTACTTC
-,TRBD1,TRBV7-2,TRBJ1-2,CASSLGTTGPYGYTF,TGTGCCAGCAGCTTAGGGACGACAGGGCCTTATGGCTACACCTTC
-,TRBD1,TRBV28,TRBJ1-6,CASGLQGALVNSPLHF,TGTGCCAGCGGACTACAGGGGGCTTTGGTTAATTCACCCCTCCACTTT
-,-,TRBV5-4,TRBJ1-2,CASSVGGVHVFGYTF,TGTGCCAGCAGCGTGGGGGGGGTGCACGTCTTTGGCTACACCTTC
-,TRBD1,TRBV7-6,TRBJ2-7,CAISPRTGKDSYEQYF,TGTGCCATTAGCCCGCGGACAGGGAAGGATTCCTACGAGCAGTACTTC
many,TRBD1,TRBV4-2,TRBJ1-1,CASSQGQYTEVFF,TGTGCCAGCAGCCAGGGACAGTACACTGAAGTTTTCTTT